The rows below give T cell receptor beta chains drawn from one sample of a study of molecular identifiers for immune sequencing clone quantification. TCRdb fed the PCR reads into MiXCR, producing one record per CDR3 protein. Of about 500,000 distinct CDR3 sequences in the sample, roughly 24% are singletons; the top ten hold around 0.79%. Sequences were obtained from naive CD8+ T cells from blood, with Jurkat cell RNA spiked in. The receptors come from a human donor in good health. Some libraries in this study had Jurkat cell RNA spiked in. Each CDR3 is given with its conserved first and last residue. D genes are given only for firm matches. Clone size is given for some rows only: seen once, a few or many times, or a class if the clone is expanded.

NA,TRBV12-3/TRBV12-4,TRBJ1-1,NA,CASSFGFGEAFF,TGTGCCAGCAGTTTCGGCTTTGGTGAGGCTTTCTTT
NA,TRBV6-5,TRBJ2-5,NA,CASNDRYDQEPQYF,TGTGCCAGCAACGACAGATACGACCAAGAGCCCCAGTACTTC
few,TRBV4-1,TRBJ1-1,NA,CASSQVSWGGTEAFF,TGCGCCAGCAGCCAAGTCTCCTGGGGGGGCACTGAAGCTTTCTTT
NA,TRBV2,TRBJ1-5,NA,CASSEALPRGNQPQHF,TGTGCCAGCAGTGAAGCGCTTCCCCGGGGGAATCAGCCCCAGCATTTT
many,TRBV7-2,TRBJ2-7,NA,CASSLADATYEQYF,TGTGCCAGCAGCTTAGCGGACGCTACCTACGAGCAGTACTTC
NA,TRBV9,TRBJ2-3,TRBD2,CASSVAGLVGDTDTQYF,TGTGCCAGCAGCGTAGCGGGACTAGTGGGAGACACAGATACGCAGTATTTT
few,TRBV7-7,TRBJ2-7,TRBD1,CASSEGQGMAQYF,TGTGCCAGCAGCGAAGGACAGGGAATGGCGCAGTACTTC
few,TRBV6-5,TRBJ2-6,NA,CASSYSRRGINDVLTF,TGTGCCAGCAGTTACTCCAGGAGAGGAATCAACGACGTCCTGACTTTC
NA,TRBV2,TRBJ1-1,TRBD1,CASSLGQAGNTEAFF,TGTGCCAGCAGCTTAGGACAGGCTGGGAACACTGAAGCTTTCTTT
many,TRBV4-1,TRBJ2-7,NA,CASSQGTGSAEQYF,TGCGCCAGCAGCCAGGGTACAGGGTCGGCCGAGCAGTACTTC
NA,TRBV19,TRBJ2-7,NA,CASSPQTASYEQCF,TGTGCCAGTAGTCCCCAGACAGCATCCTACGAGCAGTGCTTC
few,TRBV7-9,TRBJ2-7,NA,CASSQDSARNYEQYF,TGTGCCAGCAGCCAGGACAGCGCAAGAAACTACGAGCAGTACTTC
few,TRBV4-3,TRBJ2-7,TRBD1,CASSHEEGTAYEQYF,TGCGCCAGCAGCCATGAAGAAGGGACAGCCTACGAGCAGTACTTC
NA,TRBV7-9,TRBJ2-1,TRBD2,CASSSVLAGPEAEQFF,TGTGCCAGCAGCTCAGTACTAGCGGGCCCGGAGGCTGAGCAGTTCTTC
few,TRBV6-2/TRBV6-3,TRBJ2-7,NA,CASSYPSGLSYEQYF,TGTGCCAGCAGTTACCCCTCCGGACTGAGCTACGAGCAGTACTTC
few,TRBV5-1,TRBJ2-3,NA,CASSAPGEGTDTQYF,TGCGCCAGCAGCGCGCCGGGGGAGGGCACAGATACGCAGTATTTT
few,TRBV6-6,TRBJ2-5,NA,CASSPPGDETQYF,TGTGCCAGCAGCCCCCCGGGCGATGAGACCCAGTACTTC
many,TRBV2,TRBJ2-6,NA,CASIGGLQVSSGANVLTF,TGTGCCAGCATCGGAGGACTCCAGGTATCCTCTGGGGCCAACGTCCTGACTTTC
NA,TRBV13,TRBJ2-2,NA,CASRFGASTGELFF,TGTGCCAGCCGATTCGGGGCGAGCACCGGGGAGCTGTTTTTT
few,TRBV19,TRBJ2-3,TRBD2,CASSTPASGRVGDTQYF,TGTGCCAGTAGTACTCCGGCTAGCGGGAGAGTGGGAGATACGCAGTATTTT
many,TRBV7-6,TRBJ2-3,TRBD1,CASSDGTDTDTQYF,TGTGCCAGCAGCGACGGGACAGACACAGATACGCAGTATTTT
many,TRBV27,TRBJ2-3,TRBD2,CASSLSPGTSGSVTDTQYF,TGTGCCAGCAGTTTATCGCCCGGGACTAGCGGGAGTGTGACAGATACGCAGTATTTT
few,TRBV4-1,TRBJ2-1,TRBD2,CASSRGVASGGQVNEQFF,TGCGCCAGCAGCCGCGGGGTGGCTAGCGGGGGTCAGGTCAATGAGCAGTTCTTC
few,TRBV12-3/TRBV12-4,TRBJ2-2,NA,CASSLHPAGRGTGELFF,TGTGCCAGCAGTTTGCATCCTGCCGGGAGAGGGACCGGGGAGCTGTTTTTT
NA,TRBV4-1,TRBJ2-7,NA,CASSQVSGYEQHF,TGCGCCAGCAGCCAAGTATCAGGATACGAGCAGCACTTC
few,TRBV7-9,TRBJ2-7,NA,CASSLARGQNSYEQYF,TGTGCCAGCAGCTTAGCGCGGGGACAGAACTCCTACGAGCAGTACTTC
many,TRBV7-9,TRBJ2-3,TRBD2,CASSLEASGNTDTQYF,TGTGCCAGCAGCTTAGAGGCTAGCGGGAACACAGATACGCAGTATTTT
NA,TRBV19,TRBJ2-1,TRBD2,CASKIAGGPGNEQFF,TGTGCCAGTAAGATAGCGGGAGGGCCGGGCAATGAGCAGTTCTTC
NA,TRBV27,TRBJ2-7,NA,CASSSGIKPYEQYF,TGTGCCAGCAGTTCCGGGATCAAGCCCTACGAGCAGTACTTC